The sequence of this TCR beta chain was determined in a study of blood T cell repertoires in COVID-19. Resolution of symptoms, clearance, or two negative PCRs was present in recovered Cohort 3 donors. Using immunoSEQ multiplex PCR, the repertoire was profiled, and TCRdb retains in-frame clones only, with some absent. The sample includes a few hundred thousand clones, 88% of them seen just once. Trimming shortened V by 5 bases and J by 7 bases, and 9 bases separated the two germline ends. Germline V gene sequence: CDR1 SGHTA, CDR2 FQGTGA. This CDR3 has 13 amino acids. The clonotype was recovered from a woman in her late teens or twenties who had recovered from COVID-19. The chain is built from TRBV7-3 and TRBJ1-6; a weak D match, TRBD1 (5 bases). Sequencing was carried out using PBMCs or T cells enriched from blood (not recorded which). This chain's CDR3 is CASSLGGNSPLHF. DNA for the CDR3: TGTGCCAGCAGCCTCGGGGGGAATTCACCCCTCCACTTT.